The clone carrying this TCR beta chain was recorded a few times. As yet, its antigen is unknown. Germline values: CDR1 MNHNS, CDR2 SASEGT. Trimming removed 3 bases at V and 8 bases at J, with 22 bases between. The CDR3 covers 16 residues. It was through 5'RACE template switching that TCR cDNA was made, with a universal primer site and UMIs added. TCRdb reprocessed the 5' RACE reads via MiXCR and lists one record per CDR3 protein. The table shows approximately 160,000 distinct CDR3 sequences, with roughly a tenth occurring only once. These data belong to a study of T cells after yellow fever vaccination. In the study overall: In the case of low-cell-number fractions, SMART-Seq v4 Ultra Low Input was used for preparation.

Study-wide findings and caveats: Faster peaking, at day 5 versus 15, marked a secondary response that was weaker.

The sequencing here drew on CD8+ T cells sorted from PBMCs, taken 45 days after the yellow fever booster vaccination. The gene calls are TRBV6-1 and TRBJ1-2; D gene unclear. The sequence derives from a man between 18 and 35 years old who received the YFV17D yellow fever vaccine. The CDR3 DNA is TGTGCCAGCAGTGACTCCGTGGCCCGAACATCTATGGGCTACACCTTC. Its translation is CASSDSVARTSMGYTF.